The rows below give T cell receptor beta chains drawn from one sample of a study of OX40 agonist ivuxolimab in advanced cancers. Here immunoSEQ multiplex PCR was the method, and the copy in TCRdb shows in-frame clones only, minus some. The sample has some 68,000 clones, 88% seen once. The sequencing here drew on CD4+ or CD8+ T cells sorted from blood, taken in a trial of the OX40 agonist ivuxolimab. The source of these receptors is an adult with an advanced solid tumor such as melanoma, head and neck, liver or kidney cancer. CDR3s include the opening cysteine and the closing phenylalanine or tryptophan. The D gene is left open where the match is weak. Clone size appears in some rows only: once, few, many, or a class for an expanded clone.

j_call,v_call,d_call,clone_size,cdr3_nt,cdr3_aa
TRBJ1-2,TRBV28,.,.,TGTGCCAGCAGAAACCAGGGCGAATATGGCTACACCTTC,CASRNQGEYGYTF
TRBJ1-4,TRBV6-5,.,once,TGTGCCAGCAGTTCGTTACAGGGTTTAGGGGAAAAACTGTTTTTT,CASSSLQGLGEKLFF
TRBJ2-7,TRBV28,TRBD2,.,TGTGCCAGCAGTTTTGAGCGGGGGGGGCCCTACGAGCAGTACTTC,CASSFERGGPYEQYF
TRBJ2-2,TRBV2,.,many,TGTGCCAGCAGGTCCGAAAACACCGGGGAGCTGTTTTTT,CASRSENTGELFF
TRBJ2-5,TRBV15,.,.,TGTGCCACCAGCAGAGACTTCAAAGAGACCCAGTACTTC,CATSRDFKETQYF
TRBJ1-1,TRBV2,.,once,TGTGCCAGCAGACGATCAGGGATGAACACTGAAGCTTTCTTT,CASRRSGMNTEAFF
TRBJ2-7,TRBV7-2,TRBD1,.,TGTGCCAGCAGCTTAGAGGGGACAGAGATCTACGAGCAGTACTTC,CASSLEGTEIYEQYF
TRBJ1-5,TRBV23-1,.,once,TGCGCCAGCAGTCTTTTTTTCTTAGTGCTGTGGGATCAGCCCCAGCATTTT,CASSLFFLVLWDQPQHF
TRBJ1-5,TRBV2,.,.,TGTGCCAGCAGCCAGGAGGCAGGGAGTCAGCCCCAGCATTTT,CASSQEAGSQPQHF
TRBJ1-5,TRBV19,.,.,TGTGCCAGTAGTATACAGGGACAAATGTTCAATCAGCCCCAGCATTTT,CASSIQGQMFNQPQHF
TRBJ1-4,TRBV28,.,.,TGTGCCAGCAGCCCTGGGCCAGGGAATGAAAAACTGTTTTTT,CASSPGPGNEKLFF
TRBJ2-3,TRBV5-1,.,few,TGCGCCAGCAGCTTGGGCCTTATACAGGGAGGGGCAGATACGCAGTATTTT,CASSLGLIQGGADTQYF
TRBJ2-1,TRBV9,.,.,TGTGCCAGCAGCGTAGGTGAGGACTACAATGAGCAGTTCTTC,CASSVGEDYNEQFF
TRBJ2-1,TRBV2,.,.,TGTGCCAGCTCGAGGCAAGCGGCTTACAATGAGCAGTTCTTC,CASSRQAAYNEQFF
TRBJ2-1,TRBV19,TRBD2,.,TGTGCCAGTAGTAGAGGGACTAGCGGGAGGGGGATTGACAATGAGCAGTTCTTC,CASSRGTSGRGIDNEQFF
TRBJ1-3,TRBV11-3,.,.,TGTGCCAGCAGCTACTCGGTCGGGGGTGGCACCATATATTTT,CASSYSVGGGTIYF
TRBJ2-7,TRBV29-1,.,.,TGCAGCGTTGGGGGGACTGGGGGTTACGAGCAGTACTTC,CSVGGTGGYEQYF
TRBJ2-3,TRBV28,.,once,TGTGCCAGCAGCCTAGAAATACCCGTGGCAGATACGCAGTATTTT,CASSLEIPVADTQYF
TRBJ2-5,TRBV28,TRBD1,once,TGTGCCAGCAGTCTCCCGACAGGGGGCCAAGAGACCCAGTACTTC,CASSLPTGGQETQYF
TRBJ1-2,TRBV18,.,.,TGTGCCAGCTCCGGCCGGGCAGACCGATCTAACTATGGCTACACCTTC,CASSGRADRSNYGYTF
TRBJ2-7,TRBV7-2,.,.,TGTGCCAGCAGCTCCACCTACGACAGCTCCTACGAGCAGTACTTC,CASSSTYDSSYEQYF
TRBJ2-5,TRBV7-2,.,.,TGTGCCAGCAGCTTAGTTAACATCTGGGAGACCCAGTACTTC,CASSLVNIWETQYF
TRBJ2-2,TRBV4-3,.,.,TGCGCCAGCAGCCAAGCAGGCAGGGGCCCGAACACCGGGGAGCTGTTTTTT,CASSQAGRGPNTGELFF
TRBJ2-5,TRBV5-6,.,once,TGTGCCAGCACCAAGCAGGGTCGAGAGACCCAGTACTTC,CASTKQGRETQYF
TRBJ2-3,TRBV7-9,.,.,TGTGCCAGCAGCTTAGCCGCACTAGTTGCAGATACGCAGTATTTT,CASSLAALVADTQYF
TRBJ2-7,TRBV20-1,.,once,TGCAGTGCTAGGGTCTACTACGAGCAGTACTTC,CSARVYYEQYF
TRBJ2-6,TRBV29-1,.,once,TGCAGCGTTGGACCCAGCTCTGGGGCCAACGTCCTGACTTTC,CSVGPSSGANVLTF
TRBJ1-2,TRBV6-5,.,few,TGTGCCAGCAGTTCGGGGTATGGCTACACCTTC,CASSSGYGYTF
TRBJ2-5,TRBV29-1,TRBD2,.,TGCAGCGTTGAGGGGGGCCGGCTAGCGGGAAGAAACGTGGAGACCCAGTACTTC,CSVEGGRLAGRNVETQYF
TRBJ2-3,TRBV5-1,TRBD2,.,TGCGCCAGCAGCTTGGTGTCGGCGGGAGGGCCACGTTCGCAGTATTTT,CASSLVSAGGPRSQYF
TRBJ2-5,TRBV7-9,.,.,TGTGCCAGCAGCTTATCTTGGGCGGAGACCCAGTACTTC,CASSLSWAETQYF
TRBJ2-7,TRBV29-1,TRBD2,.,TGCAGCGTTGGGGGGACTAGCTTGGCCTACGAGCAGTACTTC,CSVGGTSLAYEQYF
TRBJ1-1,TRBV18,TRBD1,.,TGTGCCAGCTCACCGGGACAGTTCTCCTTGAACACTGAAGCTTTCTTT,CASSPGQFSLNTEAFF
TRBJ1-2,TRBV28,.,.,TGTGCCAGCAGTTTTGTCGGCAACTATGGCTACACCTTC,CASSFVGNYGYTF
TRBJ2-7,TRBV27,.,.,TGTGCCAGCAGACCCAACGAGCAGTACTTC,CASRPNEQYF
TRBJ1-1,TRBV5-1,.,.,TGCGCCAGCAGCTCTCAAGAAACCGGGACAGAAGCTTTCTTT,CASSSQETGTEAFF
TRBJ2-5,TRBV19,TRBD1,.,TGTGCCAGTAGTATTTCAGGGGGTGCGGAGACCCAGTACTTC,CASSISGGAETQYF
TRBJ2-2,TRBV18,.,.,TGTGCCAGCTTGGGGCCCGCGAACACCGGGGAGCTGTTTTTT,CASLGPANTGELFF